These T cell receptor beta chains were read from a single sample in a study of OX40 agonist ivuxolimab in advanced cancers. Data came from immunoSEQ multiplex PCR; TCRdb stores just in-frame clones and leaves some out. The sample carries around 59,000 clones, roughly nine tenths recorded once. The specimen was CD4+ or CD8+ T cells sorted from blood, collected in a trial of the OX40 agonist ivuxolimab. The receptors here all came from an adult with an advanced solid tumor such as melanoma, head and neck, liver or kidney cancer. CDR3s include the opening cysteine and the closing phenylalanine or tryptophan. Fields, in order: J gene, V gene, CDR3 protein.

j_call: TRBJ2-1; v_call: TRBV7-9; cdr3_aa: CASSVAGPRSYNEQFF
j_call: TRBJ2-1; v_call: TRBV5-1; cdr3_aa: CASSLDYRHNEQFF
j_call: TRBJ2-7; v_call: TRBV7-3; cdr3_aa: CASSLAAAGYEQYF
j_call: TRBJ1-2; v_call: TRBV2; cdr3_aa: CASRGDRGGGYTF
j_call: TRBJ2-5; v_call: TRBV5-1; cdr3_aa: CASSPPGDRGQETQYF
j_call: TRBJ1-1; v_call: TRBV7-2; cdr3_aa: CASRGEGRRTEAFF
j_call: TRBJ2-7; v_call: TRBV5-6; cdr3_aa: CASSLAGLVGNEQYF
j_call: TRBJ1-1; v_call: TRBV28; cdr3_aa: CASSFGAMDYTEAFF
j_call: TRBJ1-1; v_call: TRBV27; cdr3_aa: CASGVPDSITEAFF
j_call: TRBJ1-4; v_call: TRBV5-6; cdr3_aa: CASKEGTNEKLFF
j_call: TRBJ1-1; v_call: TRBV5-1; cdr3_aa: CASSFGENTEAFF
j_call: TRBJ2-3; v_call: TRBV7-6; cdr3_aa: CASSLGQLGTDTQYF
j_call: TRBJ2-7; v_call: TRBV18; cdr3_aa: CASSPGTSGRYEQYF
j_call: TRBJ1-1; v_call: TRBV5-1; cdr3_aa: CASSSSNTEAFF
j_call: TRBJ2-1; v_call: TRBV27; cdr3_aa: CASSGTALRDEQFF
j_call: TRBJ2-3; v_call: TRBV5-1; cdr3_aa: CASSLPGVTDTQYF
j_call: TRBJ1-1; v_call: TRBV9; cdr3_aa: CASSVGLWGNTEAFF